Following are 10 T cell receptor beta chains from one sample sequenced in a study of early T cells in non-severe SARS-CoV-2 infection. TCRdb ran MiXCR on the 5' RACE reads and lists one entry per CDR3 protein. The sample includes tens of thousands of distinct CDR3 sequences, approximately 10% of them seen just once. Material for sequencing was whole blood. Receptors were obtained from an adult who was a healthcare worker with PCR-confirmed SARS-CoV-2 infection or an uninfected control (not recorded which).

The chain links TRBV7-2 to TRBJ2-7, with 13 bases lining up with TRBD2. This CDR3 spans 14 amino acids. CDR1 SGHTA and CDR2 FQGNSA come from the germline V gene. Trimming removed 4 bases from V and 4 bases from J; junction bases left unmatched: 1. In nucleotides, the CDR3 is TGTGCCAGCAGCTGGACTAGCGGGAGATACGAGCAGTACTTC. It yields the protein CASSWTSGRYEQYF. The full variable domain, in which reference TRBV7-2 and TRBJ2-7 provide the parts outside the CDR3, is GAGVSQSPSNKVTEKGKDVELRCDPISGHTALYWYRQSLGQGLEFLIYFQGNSAPDKSGLPSDRFSAERTGGSVSTLTIQRTQQEDSAVYLCASSWTSGRYEQYFGPGTRLTVT.

At least ten counts were recorded for this clonotype. The chain uses TRBV11-1 and TRBJ1-2; the D is unclear. V lost 5 bases to trimming and J lost 4 bases, with 11 bases between them. CDR1 and CDR2 (germline): SGHAT, FQDESV (reference sequence). The CDR3 sequence is 13 residues long. The chain's CDR3 is CASSPVGGYGYTF. The CDR3, as DNA: TGTGCCAGCAGCCCGGTAGGAGGCTATGGCTACACCTTC. Full variable domain (missing parts from reference TRBV11-1 and TRBJ1-2): EAEVAQSPRYKITEKSQAVAFWCDPISGHATLYWYRQILGQGPELLVQFQDESVVDDSQLPKDRFSAERLKGVDSTLKIQPAELGDSAMYLCASSPVGGYGYTFGSGTRLTVV.

The rearrangement uses TRBV5-1 and TRBJ2-7, with a weak D call TRBD1 (6 bases). The CDR3 has 17 residues. Trimming shortened V by 0 bases and J by 2 bases, and 18 bases separated the two germline ends. CDR1 is SGHRS, CDR2 YFSETQ, per germline. CDR3 coding DNA: TGCGCCAGCAGCTTGGTGGGGGCGAGGGCGGACCCCTACGAGCAGTACTTC. Translated: CASSLVGARADPYEQYF. Based on the CDR3 plus reference TRBV5-1 and TRBJ2-7, the full variable domain is KAGVTQTPRYLIKTRGQQVTLSCSPISGHRSVSWYQQTPGQGLQFLFEYFSETQRNKGNFPGRFSGRQFSNSRSEMNVSTLELGDSALYLCASSLVGARADPYEQYFGPGTRLTVT.

This clonotype was seen at least ten times. The chain carries TRBV6-6 and TRBJ1-4; tentatively, D is TRBD1 (6 bases). V lost 0 bases and J 5 bases, leaving 13 bases between the germline ends. The CDR3 is 16 residues long. Per germline, CDR1 MNHNY and CDR2 SVGAGI (reference sequence). CDR3 DNA sequence: TGTGCCAGCAGTTACTCCACGACAGGAAAAAATGAAAAACTGTTTTTT. Encoded protein: CASSYSTTGKNEKLFF.

This clonotype was recorded at least ten times. The chain combines TRBV7-2 with TRBJ1-5; 7 bases are a match to TRBD1. Trimming removed 2 bases from V and 0 bases from J; junction bases left unmatched: 4. Germline-derived CDR1 and CDR2 are SGHTA and FQGNSA. This CDR3 is built from 16 residues. The CDR3 DNA reads as TGTGCCAGCAGCTTATCCACAGGGGATAGCAATCAGCCCCAGCATTTT. Protein: CASSLSTGDSNQPQHF. Together with reference TRBV7-2 and TRBJ1-5, the CDR3 gives the full variable domain: GAGVSQSPSNKVTEKGKDVELRCDPISGHTALYWYRQSLGQGLEFLIYFQGNSAPDKSGLPSDRFSAERTGGSVSTLTIQRTQQEDSAVYLCASSLSTGDSNQPQHFGDGTRLSIL.

The CDR3 sequence: CASSFPGDNSPLHF. CDR3 sequence (DNA): TGTGCCAGCAGCTTTCCAGGGGACAATTCACCCCTCCACTTT. The chain has TRBV7-9 and TRBJ1-6, with D possibly being TRBD1 (6 bases). Germline CDR1 and CDR2: SEHNR and FQNEAQ (reference sequence). With 3 bases removed from V and 7 bases from J, the gap between germline ends came to 10 bases. The length of the CDR3 is 14 residues.

This clonotype was counted only a few times. The chain joins TRBV12-3 or TRBV12-4 to TRBJ1-2; D is uncertain. V dropped 5 bases and J dropped 4 bases, with 11 bases sitting between them. This CDR3 has 13 amino acids. CDR3: CASSTRAAYGYTF. The DNA of the CDR3 is TGTGCCAGCAGTACCCGGGCCGCCTATGGCTACACCTTC.

This rearrangement joins TRBV15 to TRBJ2-3, with a tentative D call TRBD1 (5 bases). Looked up from germline, CDR1 is LNHNV and CDR2 is YYDKDF (reference sequence). Trimming stripped 1 base from V and 5 bases from J, with 10 bases between. This CDR3 is 14 amino acids long. CDR3 protein: CATSRGSRGDTQYF. The CDR3 DNA is TGTGCCACCAGCAGAGGGTCTAGGGGAGATACGCAGTATTTT.

This clonotype is labeled as medium-sized. The chain couples TRBV27 to TRBJ2-7; D uncertain. The CDR3 is 14 residues long. The germline V and J ends were trimmed by 11 bases and 3 bases, with 20 bases remaining between them. CDR1 is MNHEY, CDR2 SMNVEV, per germline (reference sequence). The CDR3 DNA is TGTGCCTCTCAACCCGGAGAAACTTTCTACGAGCAGTACTTC. It yields the protein CASQPGETFYEQYF.

The rearrangement joins TRBV7-2 to TRBJ1-5; D might be TRBD1 (5 bases). The germline V gene has CDR1 SGHTA and CDR2 FQGNSA. Trimming stripped 5 bases from V and 4 bases from J, with 15 bases between. This CDR3 spans 15 amino acids. CDR3 loop: CASSPSQRGNQPQHF. The CDR3 region has the DNA TGTGCCAGCAGCCCCAGCCAGAGGGGTAATCAGCCCCAGCATTTT.